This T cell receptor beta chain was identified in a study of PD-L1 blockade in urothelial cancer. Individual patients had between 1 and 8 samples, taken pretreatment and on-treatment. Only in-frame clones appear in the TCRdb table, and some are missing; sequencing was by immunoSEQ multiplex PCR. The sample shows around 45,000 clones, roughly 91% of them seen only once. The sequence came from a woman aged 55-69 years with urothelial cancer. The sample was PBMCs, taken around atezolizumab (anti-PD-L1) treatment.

The DNA for the CDR3 is TGCGCCAGCAGCTTGGCCCCCAGGGGAACGCGGGGGTCCTACGAGCAGTACTTC. Amino acids: CASSLAPRGTRGSYEQYF. The chain uses TRBV5-1 and TRBJ2-7; tentatively, D is TRBD2 (7 bases). The CDR3 is made up of 18 amino acids. Germline CDR1 reads SGHRS; CDR2 reads YFSETQ. The V and J ends lost 0 bases and 1 base respectively, with 20 bases between them. The whole variable domain, filled in from reference TRBV5-1 and TRBJ2-7, reads KAGVTQTPRYLIKTRGQQVTLSCSPISGHRSVSWYQQTPGQGLQFLFEYFSETQRNKGNFPGRFSGRQFSNSRSEMNVSTLELGDSALYLCASSLAPRGTRGSYEQYFGPGTRLTVT.